This T cell receptor beta chain was sequenced in a study of CD4+ T cells in melanoma. Study-wide results and caveats: Reportedly, melanoma neoantigen-specific CD4+ T cells showed varied differentiation states. A reported correlation linked neoantigen-specific CD4+ T cells to CD8+, macrophage and B cell function.

Notes on this clone: The target antigen is unknown.

CDR1 is SGHAT, CDR2 FQNNGV, per germline. Trimming took off 4 bases at V and 7 bases at J, with 16 bases between the two ends. CDR3 length equals 14 residues. The table came from immunoSEQ multiplex PCR; TCRdb's copy has only in-frame clones and leaves some out. The sample records fewer than 150,000 clones, 80% to 95% being singletons. J is TRBJ1-2 and V is TRBV11-2; D unclear. This TCR came from a human donor with melanoma. Here the CDR3 reads CASSSGLSAPGYTF. In nucleotides, the CDR3 is TGTGCCAGCAGCTCCGGGTTATCCGCCCCTGGCTACACCTTC.